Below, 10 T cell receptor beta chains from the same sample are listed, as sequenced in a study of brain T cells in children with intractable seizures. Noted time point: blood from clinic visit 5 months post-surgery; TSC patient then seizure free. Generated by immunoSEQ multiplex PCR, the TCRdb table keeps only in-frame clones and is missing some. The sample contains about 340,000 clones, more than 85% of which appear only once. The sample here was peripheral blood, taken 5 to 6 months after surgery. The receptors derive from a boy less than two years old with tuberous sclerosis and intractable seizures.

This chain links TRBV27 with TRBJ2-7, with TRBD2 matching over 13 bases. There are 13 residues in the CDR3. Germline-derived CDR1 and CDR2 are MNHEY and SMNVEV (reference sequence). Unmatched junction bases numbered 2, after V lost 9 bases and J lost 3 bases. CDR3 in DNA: TGTGCCAGTCGGACTAGCGGGAGCTACGAGCAGTACTTC. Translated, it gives CASRTSGSYEQYF.

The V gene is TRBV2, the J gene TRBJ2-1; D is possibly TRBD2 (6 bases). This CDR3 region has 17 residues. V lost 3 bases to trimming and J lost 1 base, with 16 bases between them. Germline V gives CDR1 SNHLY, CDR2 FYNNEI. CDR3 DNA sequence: TGTGCCAGCAGTGAGAGATCCGGGAGTCCGTCCTACAATGAGCAGTTCTTC. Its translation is CASSERSGSPSYNEQFF. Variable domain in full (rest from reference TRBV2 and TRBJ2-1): EPEVTQTPSHQVTQMGQEVILRCVPISNHLYFYWYRQILGQKVEFLVSFYNNEISEKSEIFDDQFSVERPDGSNFTLKIRSTKLEDSAMYFCASSERSGSPSYNEQFFGPGTRLTVL.

For the CDR3, the DNA is TGTGCCAGCACCGGGCTCTTCTCCTACGAGCAGTACTTC. Protein sequence: CASTGLFSYEQYF. The V and J genes are TRBV11-2 and TRBJ2-7; D is undetermined. Germline V CDR1 and CDR2: SGHAT, FQNNGV. V gave up 7 bases and J gave up 0 bases, with 10 bases separating them. The CDR3 has 13 amino acids.

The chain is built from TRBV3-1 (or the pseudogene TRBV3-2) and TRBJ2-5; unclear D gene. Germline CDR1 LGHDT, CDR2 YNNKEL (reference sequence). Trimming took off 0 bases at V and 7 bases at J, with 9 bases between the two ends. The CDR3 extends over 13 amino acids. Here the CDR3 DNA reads TGTGCCAGCAGCCAAGACGTATATGGGACCCAGTACTTC. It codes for CASSQDVYGTQYF.

This CDR3 reads CSVGWDMGEGAFF. CDR3 in DNA: TGCAGCGTTGGTTGGGACATGGGTGAGGGAGCTTTCTTT. The gene calls are TRBV29-1 and TRBJ1-1; a weak D match, TRBD1 (6 bases). CDR1 SQVTM and CDR2 ANQGSEA come from the germline V gene. V was shortened by 4 bases and J by 10 bases, with 19 bases between the two germline ends. The CDR3 runs to 13 residues. The full variable domain, with the rest looked up from reference TRBV29-1 and TRBJ1-1, is SAVISQKPSRDICQRGTSLTIQCQVDSQVTMMFWYRQQPGQSLTLIATANQGSEATYESGFVIDKFPISRPNLTFSTLTVSNMSPEDSSIYLCSVGWDMGEGAFFGQGTRLTVV.

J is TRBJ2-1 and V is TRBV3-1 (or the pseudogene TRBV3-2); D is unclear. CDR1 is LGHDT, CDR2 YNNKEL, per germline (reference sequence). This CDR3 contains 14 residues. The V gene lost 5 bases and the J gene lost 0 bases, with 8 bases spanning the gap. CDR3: CASSSISSYNEQFF. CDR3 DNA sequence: TGTGCCAGCAGCTCGATCAGCTCCTACAATGAGCAGTTCTTC.

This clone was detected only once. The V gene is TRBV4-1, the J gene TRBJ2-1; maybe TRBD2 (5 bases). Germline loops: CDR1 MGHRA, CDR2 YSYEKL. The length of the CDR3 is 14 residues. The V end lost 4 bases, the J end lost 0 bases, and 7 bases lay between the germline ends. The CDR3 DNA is TGCGCCAGCAGCCGTGGGAGCTCCTACAATGAGCAGTTCTTC. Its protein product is CASSRGSSYNEQFF.

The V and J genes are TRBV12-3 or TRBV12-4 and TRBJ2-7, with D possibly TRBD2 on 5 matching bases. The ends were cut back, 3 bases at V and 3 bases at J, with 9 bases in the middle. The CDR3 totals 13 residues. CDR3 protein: CASSFRGNYEQYF. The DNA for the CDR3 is TGTGCCAGCAGTTTCAGAGGGAACTACGAGCAGTACTTC.

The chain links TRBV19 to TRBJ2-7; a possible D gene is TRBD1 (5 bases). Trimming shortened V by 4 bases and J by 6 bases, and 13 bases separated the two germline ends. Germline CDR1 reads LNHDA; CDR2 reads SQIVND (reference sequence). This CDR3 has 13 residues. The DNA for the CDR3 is TGTGCCAGTAGTACAGGTTGGGGCATCGAGCAGTACTTC. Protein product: CASSTGWGIEQYF.

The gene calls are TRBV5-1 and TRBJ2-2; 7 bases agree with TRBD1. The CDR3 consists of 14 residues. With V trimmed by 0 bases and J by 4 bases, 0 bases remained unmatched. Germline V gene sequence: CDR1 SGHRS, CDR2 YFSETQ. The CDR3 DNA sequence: TGCGCCAGCAGCTTGGCAGGGGGCACCGGGGAGCTGTTTTTT. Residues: CASSLAGGTGELFF.